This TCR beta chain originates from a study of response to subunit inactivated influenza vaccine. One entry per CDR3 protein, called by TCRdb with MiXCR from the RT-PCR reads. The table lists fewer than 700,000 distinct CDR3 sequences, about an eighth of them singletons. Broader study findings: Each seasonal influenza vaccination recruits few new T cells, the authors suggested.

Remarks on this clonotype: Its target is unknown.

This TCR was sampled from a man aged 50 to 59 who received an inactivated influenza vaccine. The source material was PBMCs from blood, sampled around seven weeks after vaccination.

The CDR3 bases are TGTGCCAGCAGCCCAATCCCGGGACTAGCGGGAAAATCCTACAATGAGCAGTTCTTC. Protein: CASSPIPGLAGKSYNEQFF. This chain links TRBV11-1 with TRBJ2-1; 13 bases align to TRBD2. Germline trimming cut 5 bases from V and 1 base from J; bases unmatched to any gene: 11. Germline-derived CDR1 and CDR2 are SGHAT and FQDESV (reference sequence). The CDR3 extends over 19 amino acids. The entire variable domain, with the rest obtained from reference TRBV11-1 and TRBJ2-1, is as follows: EAEVAQSPRYKITEKSQAVAFWCDPISGHATLYWYRQILGQGPELLVQFQDESVVDDSQLPKDRFSAERLKGVDSTLKIQPAELGDSAMYLCASSPIPGLAGKSYNEQFFGPGTRLTVL.